Listed here are 12 T cell receptor beta chains from one sample, sequenced in a study of blood T cells in healthy people across ages. A second PCR, run for about 7 to 11 cycles, used a sample-barcoded 5' primer plus a J-beta primer mix. TCRdb itself ran the 5' RACE reads through MiXCR, one entry per CDR3 protein. Of around 700,000 distinct CDR3 sequences in the sample, 20% to 30% were seen once. The same specimen was also included in a second study, on T cells of mothers and their children.

The sequenced material came from blood. These receptors all stem from a boy between 5 and 17 years old in good health.

The chain uses TRBV7-2 and TRBJ2-3; 10 nucleotides agree with TRBD2. V shed 1 base and J 0 bases; nucleotides not matched to a gene: 4. The CDR3 extends over 17 amino acids. CDR1 SGHTA and CDR2 FQGNSA come from the germline V gene. CDR3 amino acids: CASSLGASGRSTDTQYF. The CDR3 bases are TGTGCCAGCAGCTTAGGGGCTAGCGGGAGAAGCACAGATACGCAGTATTTT. Looking up the rest from reference TRBV7-2 and TRBJ2-3 gives the full variable domain: GAGVSQSPSNKVTEKGKDVELRCDPISGHTALYWYRQSLGQGLEFLIYFQGNSAPDKSGLPSDRFSAERTGGSVSTLTIQRTQQEDSAVYLCASSLGASGRSTDTQYFGPGTRLTVL.

The rearrangement joins TRBV2 to TRBJ2-1, with D hard to call. V lost 3 bases to trimming and J lost 8 bases, with 11 bases between them. Looked up from germline, CDR1 is SNHLY and CDR2 is FYNNEI. The CDR3 is 13 residues long. Here the CDR3 reads CASSDRAPDEQFF. CDR3 DNA: TGTGCCAGCAGTGATCGGGCGCCAGATGAGCAGTTCTTC.

The chain is built from TRBV7-2 and TRBJ2-7, with D tentatively TRBD1 (6 bases). CDR3 length: 14 residues. V was cut by 5 bases and J by 2 bases, with 13 bases left in between. Germline V gives CDR1 SGHTA, CDR2 FQGNSA. CDR3 sequence: CASSETGKTYEQYF. CDR3 DNA sequence: TGTGCCAGCAGCGAGACAGGCAAAACCTACGAGCAGTACTTC.

The chain joins TRBV29-1 to TRBJ2-7; 7 bases are a match to TRBD1. V trimming: 3 bases; J trimming: 2 bases; junction bases outside the gene matches: 7. Germline V gene sequence: CDR1 SQVTM, CDR2 ANQGSEA. The CDR3 sequence is 14 residues long. The CDR3 nucleotides read TGCAGCGTTGAGAGCGACAGGGAGACCTACGAGCAGTACTTC. The encoded protein is CSVESDRETYEQYF.

This chain links TRBV28 with TRBJ2-5, with 11 positions matching TRBD1. The last part of the DNA fits TRBJ2-7 better; the J call may be wrong. The germline gives CDR1 MDHEN, CDR2 SYDVKM. The length of the CDR3 is 13 residues. The CDR3 nucleotides are TGTGCCAGCACGGACAGGGGGCTGGTCGAGCAGTACTTC. Its protein is CASTDRGLVEQYF.

The sample holds a few counts of this clonotype. The chain carries TRBV4-2 and TRBJ1-6; D gene uncertain. The CDR3 sequence is 13 residues long. Germline CDR1 LGHNA, CDR2 YNFKEQ. Trimming pared 0 bases from V and 9 bases from J, leaving 6 bases between. CDR3 sequence (DNA): TGTGCCAGCAGCCAAGATCTCTTTTCACCCCTCCACTTT. Translation: CASSQDLFSPLHF.

The chain combines TRBV4-3 with TRBJ2-5, with D tentatively TRBD2 (7 bases). CDR1 is LGHNA and CDR2 is YSLEER in the germline V gene. The CDR3 length is 15 residues. Trimming removed 3 bases from V and 2 bases from J, with 13 bases in between. CDR3 DNA sequence: TGCGCCAGCAGCCAGGGGGGGACACATCAAGAGACCCAGTACTTC. It is translated as CASSQGGTHQETQYF.

The rearrangement joins TRBV2 to TRBJ2-3; TRBD2 matches at 9 bases. After removal of 4 bases from V and 1 base from J, the junction contained 9 bases not matched to a gene. The CDR3 is made up of 17 amino acids. Germline lookup yields CDR1 SNHLY and CDR2 FYNNEI. CDR3 DNA: TGTGCCAGCAGTGGGACGCCTTTAGCGGGGGGCACAGATACGCAGTATTTT. Protein sequence: CASSGTPLAGGTDTQYF.

Only a few counts were recorded for this clonotype. The rearrangement links TRBV29-1 to TRBJ2-1, with 12 bases aligning to TRBD2. The CDR3 runs 18 residues. Trimming took 6 bases from V and 2 from J; bases not matched to a gene: 14. Germline-derived CDR1 and CDR2 are SQVTM and ANQGSEA. The CDR3 protein is CSVLIPSLAGGPYNEQFF. CDR3 bases: TGCAGCGTCCTAATACCTAGCCTAGCGGGAGGGCCCTACAATGAGCAGTTCTTC.

This chain links TRBV7-6 with TRBJ2-5; D is uncertain. The last part of the DNA fits TRBJ2-1 better; the J call may be wrong. The CDR3 loop spans 13 amino acids. The germline V gene has CDR1 SGHVS and CDR2 FNYEAQ. This chain's CDR3 is CASSLVPDNEQFF. The CDR3 region has the DNA TGTGCCAGCAGCTTAGTCCCCGACAATGAGCAGTTCTTC.

This clonotype appeared a few times. The chain uses TRBV7-9 and TRBJ2-5; TRBD2 aligns across 7 bases. The trim removed 5 bases at V and 5 bases at J, leaving 8 bases unmatched. The CDR3 contains 14 residues. Germline-derived CDR1 and CDR2 are SEHNR and FQNEAQ (reference sequence). The CDR3 nucleotides read TGTGCCAGCAGCCGCTCGACTAGCTGGGAGACCCAGTACTTC. It codes for CASSRSTSWETQYF.

The chain employs TRBV4-1 and TRBJ2-7; the match to TRBD2 covers 9 bases. The CDR3 has 15 residues. The germline gives CDR1 MGHRA, CDR2 YSYEKL. J was trimmed by 5 bases and V by 0 bases; bases with no gene match: 5. CDR3 residues: CASSQEGLATHEQYF. The CDR3 bases are TGCGCCAGCAGCCAAGAGGGACTAGCAACCCACGAGCAGTACTTC.